This TCR beta chain was observed in a study of blood T cell repertoires in COVID-19. Assignment of participants to cohorts was predicated upon participant-reported clinical history. TCRdb's table, derived via immunoSEQ multiplex PCR, lists solely in-frame clones and lacks some. Of 300,000 to 500,000 clones listed, approximately 91% are singletons. Germline-derived CDR1 and CDR2 are SGHKS and YYEKEE (reference sequence). The length of the CDR3 is 15 residues. V was clipped by 0 bases and J by 4 bases; unmatched bases: 4. The material sequenced was PBMCs or T cells enriched from blood (not recorded which). The chain recombines TRBV5-5 with TRBJ1-2; 9 bases map to TRBD1. This receptor was identified in a woman aged 40 to 49 with acute COVID-19. CDR3 residues: CASSLGQGGIYGYTF. The CDR3 bases are TGTGCCAGCAGCTTGGGACAGGGGGGAATCTATGGCTACACCTTC.